This TCR beta chain was sequenced in a study of T-cell reconstitution after alpha-beta-depleted transplantation in children. The study, taken as a whole, reports: Expanded graft clones, several hundred of them, were reportedly the source of alpha-beta T cells about two months after transplant. Newly produced T cells mostly provided counts and TCRbeta diversity after one year, as hyperexpanded clones declined. Some patients' high day-60 TCRbeta diversity was attributed to recipient cells surviving conditioning.

V was pared by 10 bases and J by 6 bases, with 10 bases of the junction left unmatched. CDR3 length equals 13 residues. Germline V gene sequence: CDR1 MDHEN, CDR2 SYDVKM. TCRbeta library preparation incorporated unique molecular identifiers. TCRdb ran MiXCR on the PCR reads and lists one entry per CDR3 protein. This sample carries 800,000 to 1,000,000 distinct CDR3 sequences, roughly 29% of them seen once, and the ten largest clones take about 28%. Concerning this clonotype: Its cognate antigen is unknown.

The chain combines TRBV28 with TRBJ2-3, with 7 bases fitting TRBD2. The sequence was obtained from a boy younger than two who had a stem cell transplant for SCID, so the T cells may come from the graft donor. Specimen: PBMCs, mostly from graft donor cells, collected 360 days after TCRalphabeta/CD19-depleted stem cell transplant. In DNA form, the CDR3 reads TGTGCCATCCAACCGGGGGGAAGTGATACGCAGTATTTT. Protein sequence: CAIQPGGSDTQYF.